A selection of T cell receptor beta chains follows, all from one sample in a study of glioma-infiltrating T cells after dendritic cell vaccination. TCRdb's copy holds only in-frame clones and misses some; the assay was immunoSEQ multiplex PCR. The sample consists of 91,000 or so clones, 65% to 85% of them appearing once. The source material was blood, sampled after dendritic cell vaccination. These receptors all stem from a human donor with glioblastoma. CDR3s include the opening cysteine and the closing phenylalanine or tryptophan. Each record gives: V gene, J gene, D gene, clone size, CDR3 DNA, CDR3 protein. A D gene is named only where the DNA matches it firmly. Rows give clone size only sometimes, using once, few, many, or a class for an expanded clone.

TRBV10-3	TRBJ2-7	-	-	TGTGCCATCAGTGAGAGGGAGAGCGAGCAGTACTTC	CAISERESEQYF
TRBV5-5	TRBJ2-7	-	-	TGTGCCAGCAGCTTGCAAACGATTACCTACGAGCAGTACTTC	CASSLQTITYEQYF
TRBV7-3	TRBJ2-2	TRBD2	-	TGTGCCAGCAGCCCTAGCGGGGGGGGCACCGGGGAGCTGTTTTTT	CASSPSGGGTGELFF
TRBV30	TRBJ2-4	-	-	TGTGCCTGGAGTTTCGGGTTAGCCAAAAACATTCAGTACTTC	CAWSFGLAKNIQYF
TRBV30	TRBJ1-2	-	-	TGTGCCTGGACGACAGTTAACTATGGCTACACCTTC	CAWTTVNYGYTF
TRBV21-1	TRBJ2-1	-	-	TGTGCCAGCAGCAAAGAAGTCGGGCTAGCGGGAGAGTGGGGCTACAATGAGCAGTTCTTC	CASSKEVGLAGEWGYNEQFF
TRBV6-1	TRBJ2-7	TRBD1	-	TGTGCCAGCAGTGAATTAGACAGGGCTGGGGGGCAGTACTTC	CASSELDRAGGQYF
TRBV6-5	TRBJ1-2	TRBD1	-	TGTGCCAGCAGTTACGATCCCCGGGACAGGGAGGGTGGCTACACCTTC	CASSYDPRDREGGYTF
TRBV9	TRBJ2-1	TRBD2	-	TGTGCCAGCAGCCCCGACCCGGTACCGGGACTAGCGTACAATGAGCAGTTCTTC	CASSPDPVPGLAYNEQFF
TRBV2	TRBJ2-7	TRBD2	once	TGTGCCAGCAATGGACTAGCGGGAGGGCTTAGGGACGAGCAGTACTTC	CASNGLAGGLRDEQYF
TRBV7-8	TRBJ1-6	-	few	TGTGCCAGCAGCATTAACAGGGTGTCACCCCTCCACTTT	CASSINRVSPLHF
TRBV27	TRBJ2-3	TRBD1	-	TGTGCCAGCAGCTGGACAGGGGACACAGATACGCAGTATTTT	CASSWTGDTDTQYF
TRBV28	TRBJ2-7	-	few	TGTGCCAGCAGCTCCTCTATATCTGGCGAGCAGTACTTC	CASSSSISGEQYF
TRBV5-4	TRBJ2-5	TRBD1	-	TGTGCCAGCAGTCCCGGGACAGGGGGCTGGAAGACCCAGTACTTC	CASSPGTGGWKTQYF
TRBV7-6	TRBJ1-2	TRBD1	-	TGTGCCAGCAGCCCACAAGCCCTGACAGGGAATGGCTACACCTTC	CASSPQALTGNGYTF
TRBV7-3	TRBJ2-5	TRBD2	-	TGTGCCAGCAGCTTAACGGGGCTAGCGGGAGCAGAGACCCAGTACTTC	CASSLTGLAGAETQYF
TRBV5-1	TRBJ1-1	-	-	TGCGCCAGCAGAGTCGACAGAGAAGCTTTCTTT	CASRVDREAFF
TRBV5-6	TRBJ2-1	-	once	TGTGCCAGCAGCTCCTATGGACAGAGCTCCTACAATGAGCAGTTCTTC	CASSSYGQSSYNEQFF
TRBV7-3	TRBJ1-2	TRBD1	-	TGTGCCAGCAGCTCCCCGACAGGGCTCGGCTACACCTTC	CASSSPTGLGYTF
TRBV27	TRBJ2-1	TRBD2	-	TGTGCCAGCACTACCGTTAGCGGGAGAGGCTACAATGAGCAGTTCTTC	CASTTVSGRGYNEQFF
TRBV10-3	TRBJ2-7	-	-	TGTGCCATCAGTGAGGTTAGCGGCAGCAGCTCCTACGAGCAGTACTTC	CAISEVSGSSSYEQYF
TRBV28	TRBJ2-1	TRBD2	-	TGTGCCAGCAGCGGACTAGCGGGAGTCGGCAATGAGCAGTTCTTC	CASSGLAGVGNEQFF
TRBV2	TRBJ2-1	TRBD2	-	TGTGCCAGCAATGGACTAGCGGGAGTCTACAATGAGCAGTTCTTC	CASNGLAGVYNEQFF
TRBV27	TRBJ2-5	TRBD2	-	TGTGCCAGCAGTCTTTTAGCGGGAGGAGGGGAGACCCAGTACTTC	CASSLLAGGGETQYF
TRBV7-3	TRBJ2-3	-	-	TGTGCCAGCAGCTTAAATTTGGCTCGCACAGATACGCAGTATTTT	CASSLNLARTDTQYF
TRBV28	TRBJ1-4	-	-	TGTGCCAGCAGTTACGCCGGGTCCAATAATGAAAAACTGTTTTTT	CASSYAGSNNEKLFF
TRBV6-1	TRBJ1-5	TRBD1	-	TGTGCCAGCAGTGAAGTGCAGGGGGGCAATCAGCCCCAGCATTTT	CASSEVQGGNQPQHF
TRBV7-9	TRBJ1-1	TRBD1	-	TGTGCCAGCAGCTTAGGGGGACAGGGGGCCCCGAGCACTGAAGCTTTCTTT	CASSLGGQGAPSTEAFF
TRBV28	TRBJ2-7	-	-	TGTGCCAGCAGGTCGACCCGTCGGAGGGCTCCCCCCTACGAGCAGTACTTC	CASRSTRRRAPPYEQYF